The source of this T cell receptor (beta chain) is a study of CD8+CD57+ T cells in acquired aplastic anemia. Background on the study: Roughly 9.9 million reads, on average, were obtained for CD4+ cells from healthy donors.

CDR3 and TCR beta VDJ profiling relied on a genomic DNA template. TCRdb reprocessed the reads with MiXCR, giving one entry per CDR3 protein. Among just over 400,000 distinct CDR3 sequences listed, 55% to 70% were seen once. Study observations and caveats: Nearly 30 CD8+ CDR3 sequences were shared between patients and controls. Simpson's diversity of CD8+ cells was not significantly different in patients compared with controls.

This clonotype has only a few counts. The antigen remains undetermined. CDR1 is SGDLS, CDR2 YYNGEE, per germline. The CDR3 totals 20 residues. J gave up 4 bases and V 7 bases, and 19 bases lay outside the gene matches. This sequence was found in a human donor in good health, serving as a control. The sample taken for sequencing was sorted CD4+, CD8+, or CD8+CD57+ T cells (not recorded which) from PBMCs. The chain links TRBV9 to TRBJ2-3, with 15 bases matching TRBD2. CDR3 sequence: CASSPGLAGGPFSEADTQYF. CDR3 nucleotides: TGTGCCAGCTCACCTGGACTAGCGGGGGGGCCGTTTTCAGAGGCAGATACGCAGTATTTT.